The 18 T cell receptor beta chains below all came from one sample that was sequenced in a study of blood T cell repertoires in COVID-19. Sequencing used immunoSEQ multiplex PCR; TCRdb keeps in-frame clones, though not all of them. Here the sample spans roughly 150,000 clones, 80% being singletons. Sequenced: peripheral blood. The receptors originated from a man aged 55-75 years with acute or convalescent COVID-19.

The chain joins TRBV30 to TRBJ2-5; the match to TRBD1 covers 12 bases. CDR1 GTSNPN and CDR2 SVGIG come from the germline V gene (reference sequence). Trimming at V came to 3 bases and at J to 5 bases, leaving 7 bases not matched to a gene. This CDR3 comprises 15 residues. CDR3 bases: TGTGCCTGGAGCCCCGGGACAGGGGGCTGGGAGACCCAGTACTTC. It encodes CAWSPGTGGWETQYF. Combining the CDR3 with reference TRBV30 and TRBJ2-5 gives the whole variable domain SQTIHQWPATLVQPVGSPLSLECTVEGTSNPNLYWYRQAAGRGLQLLFYSVGIGQISSEVPQNLSASRPQDRQFILSSKKLLLSDSGFYLCAWSPGTGGWETQYFGPGTRLLVL.

The CDR3 nucleotides read TGTGCCAGCAGCTGGGATAGCGGGGGGGCCGAGACCCAGTACTTC. Translated, it gives CASSWDSGGAETQYF. The J gene is TRBJ2-5, the V gene TRBV5-4; TRBD2 matches at 11 bases. V gave up 3 bases and J gave up 5 bases; unmatched junction bases: 6. Germline V gives CDR1 SGHNT, CDR2 YYREEE (reference sequence). The CDR3 length is 15 residues.

V and J are TRBV4-1 and TRBJ2-5; TRBD2 is a possible D gene (6 bases). The CDR3 is 16 residues long. The germline V gene encodes CDR1 MGHRA and CDR2 YSYEKL. Trimming left V 1 base short and J 13 bases short, with 25 bases between. This CDR3 reads CASSQAILRGPRPPYF. DNA for the CDR3: TGCGCCAGCAGCCAAGCCATTTTGCGGGGCCCCCGCCCTCCGTACTTC.

The V and J genes are TRBV11-1 and TRBJ2-1; tentatively, D is TRBD2 (6 bases). Trimming took 5 bases from V and 10 from J, leaving 9 bases between them. This CDR3 contains 11 residues. Germline V gene data show CDR1 as SGHAT and CDR2 as FQDESV (reference sequence). CDR3 amino acids: CASSPREEQFF. The CDR3 coding sequence is TGTGCCAGCAGCCCCCGGGAGGAGCAGTTCTTC.

This clone was seen just once. The V call is TRBV4-2, the J call TRBJ1-1; D is uncertain. The germline gives CDR1 LGHNA, CDR2 YNFKEQ. The V end was cut by 3 bases, the J end by 13 bases, with 18 bases between. This CDR3 region has 13 residues. CDR3 bases: TGTGCCAGCAGCCACCCCTTGACCCGGGAGGTTTTCTTT. The encoded protein is CASSHPLTREVFF.

The V gene is TRBV4-3, the J gene TRBJ2-7, with 9 positions matching TRBD2. CDR1 is LGHNA and CDR2 is YSLEER in the germline V gene. V trimming: 4 bases; J trimming: 1 base; junction bases outside the gene matches: 8. The CDR3 runs to 16 residues. The CDR3 coding sequence is TGCGCCAGCAGCCCCGCCGCGGGGGGGCGATCCTACGAGCAGTACTTC. Residues: CASSPAAGGRSYEQYF.

The chain is built from TRBV24-1 and TRBJ2-7, with TRBD1 matching over 7 bases. Germline V gene data show CDR1 as KGHDR and CDR2 as SFDVKD. This CDR3 region has 15 residues. The J segment lost 4 bases and the V segment lost 4 bases, leaving 9 bases of the junction unmatched. This CDR3 reads CATSDSGTEVYEQYF. CDR3 DNA sequence: TGTGCCACCAGTGACTCCGGGACAGAAGTTTACGAGCAGTACTTC.

This chain joins TRBV19 and TRBJ2-7, with 10 bases identical to TRBD1. The CDR3 extends over 15 amino acids. Germline CDR1 is LNHDA and CDR2 is SQIVND (reference sequence). The junction had 6 bases not matched to a gene; V was cut back by 2 bases and J by 5 bases. CDR3 coding DNA: TGTGCCAGTAGTATAAGACAGGGGGCCAAGAACGAGCAGTACTTC. Translating it yields CASSIRQGAKNEQYF.

The chain has TRBV28 and TRBJ1-1, with 7 bases aligning to TRBD1. Looked up from germline, CDR1 is MDHEN and CDR2 is SYDVKM. After removal of 4 bases from V and 2 bases from J, the junction contained 7 bases not matched to a gene. The CDR3 consists of 15 residues. The DNA of the CDR3 is TGTGCCAGCAGTTCTCCGACAGGGCGTAACACTGAAGCTTTCTTT. It encodes CASSSPTGRNTEAFF.

The gene calls are TRBV7-3 and TRBJ2-5; tentative D call: TRBD2 (7 bases). The CDR3 is 14 amino acids. Per the germline V gene, CDR1 is SGHTA and CDR2 is FQGTGA. Trimming took off 2 bases at V and 6 bases at J, with 13 bases between the two ends. CDR3 protein: CASSLGGGAKTQYF. The CDR3 DNA reads TGTGCCAGCAGCTTAGGAGGGGGGGCGAAGACCCAGTACTTC.

The chain uses TRBV24-1 and TRBJ2-3; 10 nucleotides line up with TRBD2. Germline lookup yields CDR1 KGHDR and CDR2 SFDVKD. The CDR3 runs to 15 residues. V was clipped by 9 bases and J by 5 bases; unmatched bases: 10. In DNA, the CDR3 is TGTGCCACCTCCACTAGCGGGGCCGCCAGAGATACGCAGTATTTT. Residues: CATSTSGAARDTQYF.

This rearrangement joins TRBV4-1 to TRBJ1-1, with D unclear. Germline assignment: CDR1 MGHRA and CDR2 YSYEKL. Trimming took 0 bases from V and 4 from J, leaving 12 bases between them. CDR3 length: 15 residues. The CDR3 DNA reads TGCGCCAGCAGCCAAGATCCTAACGGCGGCACTGAAGCTTTCTTT. It codes for CASSQDPNGGTEAFF.

The rearrangement links TRBV20-1 to TRBJ1-5, with D hard to call. The ends were cut back, 3 bases at V and 2 bases at J, with 14 bases in the middle. The CDR3 runs 15 residues. Germline-derived CDR1 and CDR2 are DFQATT and SNEGSKA (reference sequence). CDR3 sequence: CSASRGNGGNQPQHF. For the CDR3, the DNA is TGCAGTGCTAGTCGAGGAAACGGAGGCAATCAGCCCCAGCATTTT.

J is TRBJ1-1 and V is TRBV20-1; 8 bases map to TRBD1. V shed 3 bases and J 8 bases; nucleotides not matched to a gene: 8. The CDR3 length is 13 residues. Germline V gene sequence: CDR1 DFQATT, CDR2 SNEGSKA (reference sequence). CDR3 loop: CSASPTGGKEAFF. CDR3 coding DNA: TGCAGTGCTAGTCCCACAGGGGGTAAGGAAGCTTTCTTT.

The chain has TRBV7-9 and TRBJ2-2; 9 nucleotides align to TRBD2. V lost 1 base to trimming and J lost 3 bases; unmatched junction nucleotides: 12. CDR1 is SEHNR and CDR2 is FQNEAQ in the germline V gene (reference sequence). This CDR3 comprises 19 residues. The CDR3 loop reads CASSLVVRRGGLYTGELFF. CDR3 bases: TGTGCCAGCAGCTTAGTTGTCAGGCGGGGGGGCCTGTACACCGGGGAGCTGTTTTTT.

This chain links TRBV18 with TRBJ1-6, with 11 bases aligning to TRBD1. The CDR3 consists of 15 residues. V was clipped by 3 bases and J by 9 bases; unmatched bases: 4. The germline V gene has CDR1 KGHSH and CDR2 LQKENI. The CDR3 sequence: CASSPSGTGGSPLHF. In nucleotides, the CDR3 is TGTGCCAGCTCACCTTCCGGGACAGGGGGTTCACCCCTCCACTTT.

J is TRBJ1-2 and V is TRBV7-8; D might be TRBD1 (6 bases). CDR1 and CDR2 (germline): SGHVS, FQNEAQ. The length of the CDR3 is 16 residues. The V end lost 5 bases, the J end lost 0 bases, and 16 bases lay between the germline ends. CDR3 amino acids: CASSPIPGQPNYGYTF. The CDR3, as DNA: TGTGCCAGCAGCCCGATACCTGGACAGCCTAACTATGGCTACACCTTC.

The chain has TRBV6-6 and TRBJ1-1; D is perhaps TRBD1 (6 bases). The V end lost 8 bases, the J end lost 5 bases, and 12 bases lay between the germline ends. Germline V gene data show CDR1 as MNHNY and CDR2 as SVGAGI (reference sequence). CDR3 size: 12 residues. CDR3 DNA: TGTGCCAGCCATAGGGGGGGTACTGAAGCTTTCTTT. The encoded protein is CASHRGGTEAFF.